The next 21 T cell receptor beta chains were all read from a single sample in a study of cytomegalovirus exposure and HLA in healthy donors. A multiplex PCR was run with 60 Vbeta primers and 13 Jbeta primers. The repertoire was sequenced with immunoSEQ multiplex PCR; TCRdb's copy has only in-frame clones and lacks some. The profile covers about 160,000 clones, with about 76% appearing a single time and around 7% taken by the ten largest. The specimen was PBMCs. Receptors were obtained from a male donor in good health and CMV-seropositive.

V gene TRBV30 combines with J gene TRBJ2-1; TRBD1 matches 8 bases. Germline values: CDR1 GTSNPN, CDR2 SVGIG (reference sequence). This CDR3 has 15 residues. Losses at the gene ends were 0 bases for V and 8 bases for J; bases not matched to a gene: 9. For the CDR3, the DNA is TGTGCCTGGAGTGTAAGCAGGGGGCGCGTCCATGAGCAGTTCTTC. Amino acids: CAWSVSRGRVHEQFF. Full variable domain (missing parts from reference TRBV30 and TRBJ2-1): SQTIHQWPATLVQPVGSPLSLECTVEGTSNPNLYWYRQAAGRGLQLLFYSVGIGQISSEVPQNLSASRPQDRQFILSSKKLLLSDSGFYLCAWSVSRGRVHEQFFGPGTRLTVL.

This clone is a singleton in its sample. The V call is TRBV27, the J call TRBJ2-5; a possible D gene is TRBD2 (6 bases). Germline CDR1 is MNHEY and CDR2 is SMNVEV (reference sequence). CDR3 length: 14 residues. Trimming took off 6 bases at V and 5 bases at J, with 16 bases between the two ends. The CDR3 bases are TGTGCCAGCAGCCCAAGTAGCGGAGGGGAGACCCAGTACTTC. This sequence encodes CASSPSSGGETQYF.

This clone appeared once. This chain joins TRBV5-1 and TRBJ1-2, with 7 bases lining up with TRBD1. CDR1 is SGHRS, CDR2 YFSETQ, per germline. The CDR3 covers 14 residues. The J segment lost 2 bases and the V segment lost 4 bases, leaving 5 bases of the junction unmatched. Here the CDR3 reads CASSQDRSNYGYTF. The CDR3 nucleotides are TGCGCCAGCAGCCAGGACAGGTCGAACTATGGCTACACCTTC. Based on the CDR3 plus reference TRBV5-1 and TRBJ1-2, the full variable domain is KAGVTQTPRYLIKTRGQQVTLSCSPISGHRSVSWYQQTPGQGLQFLFEYFSETQRNKGNFPGRFSGRQFSNSRSEMNVSTLELGDSALYLCASSQDRSNYGYTFGSGTRLTVV.

J is TRBJ2-3 and V is TRBV5-1, with 9 nucleotides matching TRBD2. After removal of 0 bases from V and 6 bases from J, the junction contained 5 bases not matched to a gene. CDR1 and CDR2 from the germline V gene are SGHRS and YFSETQ. The CDR3 spans 15 residues. The CDR3 here is CASSLAGTSRDTQYF. In DNA, the CDR3 is TGCGCCAGCAGCTTGGCCGGGACTAGCAGGGATACGCAGTATTTT.

This clone was observed a few times. The chain employs TRBV4-2 and TRBJ2-3, with 11 bases fitting TRBD2. CDR1 and CDR2 from the germline V gene are LGHNA and YNFKEQ. Unmatched junction bases numbered 7, after V lost 4 bases and J lost 10 bases. The CDR3 is 14 amino acids. The CDR3 nucleotides are TGTGCCAGCAGCCCGCTGACTAGCGGGGACGCGCAGTATTTT. Its translation is CASSPLTSGDAQYF.

The rearrangement uses TRBV6-1 and TRBJ1-2, with D perhaps TRBD1 (5 bases). The germline V gene encodes CDR1 MNHNS and CDR2 SASEGT. The V and J ends lost 6 bases and 8 bases respectively, with 13 bases between them. CDR3 length equals 12 residues. CDR3 sequence: CASRLGGAGYTF. Written as DNA, the CDR3 is TGTGCCAGCAGGCTAGGAGGGGCAGGCTACACCTTC.

J is TRBJ1-3 and V is TRBV18; 7 bases are shared with TRBD1. V was clipped by 10 bases and J by 2 bases; unmatched bases: 8. CDR1 and CDR2 from the germline V gene are KGHSH and LQKENI. The CDR3 is made up of 14 amino acids. CDR3 DNA: TGTGCCACCAACAGGGGAGAAGCTGGAAACACCATATATTTT. Translated: CATNRGEAGNTIYF. The complete variable domain, with remaining parts taken from reference TRBV18 and TRBJ1-3, reads NAGVMQNPRHLVRRRGQEARLRCSPMKGHSHVYWYRQLPEEGLKFMVYLQKENIIDESGMPKERFSAEFPKEGPSILRIQQVVRGDSAAYFCATNRGEAGNTIYFGEGSWLTVV.

CDR3 coding DNA: TGTGCCAGCTCGATCGGGGATGGCTACACCTTC. Encoded protein: CASSIGDGYTF. The chain recombines TRBV18 with TRBJ1-2, with unresolved D. The V gene's germline CDR1 is KGHSH and CDR2 LQKENI. The length of the CDR3 is 11 residues. Trimming left V 6 bases short and J 6 bases short, with 8 bases between.

The V gene is TRBV5-5, the J gene TRBJ2-7, with D possibly matching TRBD2 (5 bases). The CDR3 runs 14 residues. Trimming left V 1 base short and J 0 bases short, with 8 bases between. Germline-derived CDR1 and CDR2 are SGHKS and YYEKEE (reference sequence). The CDR3 protein is CASSLLLASYEQYF. Written as DNA, the CDR3 is TGTGCCAGCAGCTTGTTGCTAGCCTCCTACGAGCAGTACTTC.

The rearrangement links TRBV6-6 to TRBJ1-5; the D gene is possibly TRBD1 (6 bases). Germline values: CDR1 MNHNY, CDR2 SVGAGI (reference sequence). V was clipped by 6 bases and J by 4 bases, with 10 bases between them. The CDR3 covers 13 residues. The CDR3 loop is CASRPGQNQPQHF. The CDR3 nucleotides are TGTGCCAGCAGACCAGGACAGAATCAGCCCCAGCATTTT.

The J gene is TRBJ2-3, the V gene TRBV5-1; a possible D gene is TRBD1 (5 bases). Trimming cost V 4 bases and J 0 bases, with 15 bases left between them. Germline values: CDR1 SGHRS, CDR2 YFSETQ. The CDR3 is made up of 16 amino acids. The CDR3 region is CASSLPTETSTDTQYF. The CDR3 nucleotides read TGCGCCAGCAGCCTCCCGACAGAAACTAGCACAGATACGCAGTATTTT.

This chain connects TRBV7-9 to TRBJ2-3; no clear D. Germline assignment: CDR1 SEHNR and CDR2 FQNEAQ (reference sequence). This CDR3 region has 15 residues. Trimming pared 4 bases from V and 2 bases from J, leaving 13 bases between. The CDR3 DNA sequence: TGTGCCAGCAGCTCTACTGCCCTGGTCACAGATACGCAGTATTTT. This translates into CASSSTALVTDTQYF.

This clone appeared a few times. The V and J genes are TRBV5-1 and TRBJ2-7; TRBD1 is a possible D gene (6 bases). The CDR3 extends over 16 amino acids. V shed 4 bases and J shed 3 bases, with 20 bases lying between them. Germline V lookup: CDR1 SGHRS, CDR2 YFSETQ. CDR3 nucleotides: TGCGCCAGCAGCCAGCAGGGGAACCCTTACCTCTACGAGCAGTACTTC. Protein product: CASSQQGNPYLYEQYF. Full variable domain (rest looked up from reference TRBV5-1 and TRBJ2-7): KAGVTQTPRYLIKTRGQQVTLSCSPISGHRSVSWYQQTPGQGLQFLFEYFSETQRNKGNFPGRFSGRQFSNSRSEMNVSTLELGDSALYLCASSQQGNPYLYEQYFGPGTRLTVT.

V gene TRBV7-2 combines with J gene TRBJ1-1; D unresolved. V was clipped by 1 base and J by 6 bases, with 9 bases between them. CDR1 is SGHTA, CDR2 FQGNSA, per germline. This CDR3 has 13 residues. The CDR3 reads CASSLVGGPEAFF. The CDR3 DNA reads TGTGCCAGCAGCTTAGTTGGTGGCCCTGAAGCTTTCTTT.

The chain recombines TRBV30 with TRBJ1-2; 10 bases fit TRBD1. V shed 5 bases and J 0 bases; nucleotides not matched to a gene: 6. Germline V lookup: CDR1 GTSNPN, CDR2 SVGIG (reference sequence). This CDR3 region has 15 residues. The DNA of the CDR3 is TGTGCCTGGGAGGGACAGGGGACCCCTAACTATGGCTACACCTTC. Its protein product is CAWEGQGTPNYGYTF.

This chain uses TRBV5-1 with TRBJ2-3; 8 bases map to TRBD2. Unmatched junction bases numbered 5, after V lost 2 bases and J lost 0 bases. CDR1 is SGHRS and CDR2 is YFSETQ in the germline V gene. The CDR3 runs 16 residues. CDR3 in DNA: TGCGCCAGCAGCTTTACTAGCGGAATAAGCACAGATACGCAGTATTTT. This sequence encodes CASSFTSGISTDTQYF.

This clone has more than one count but fewer than ten. V gene TRBV5-1 combines with J gene TRBJ1-1, with D perhaps TRBD1 (5 bases). The CDR3 sequence is 16 residues long. The V end was cut by 6 bases, the J end by 1 base, with 19 bases between. Germline values: CDR1 SGHRS, CDR2 YFSETQ. The CDR3 DNA reads TGCGCCAGCACCCCGTTAGTTTCCCAGGGGAACACTGAAGCTTTCTTT. Its translation: CASTPLVSQGNTEAFF.

The gene calls are TRBV7-2 and TRBJ1-4, with 11 positions matching TRBD1. This CDR3 has 14 residues. CDR1 and CDR2 from the germline V gene are SGHTA and FQGNSA. After removal of 6 bases from V and 7 bases from J, the junction contained 4 bases not matched to a gene. CDR3 sequence reads: CASSAGTGGEKLFF. In nucleotides, the CDR3 is TGTGCCAGCAGTGCCGGGACAGGGGGTGAAAAACTGTTTTTT.

This clone was found once. The rearrangement links TRBV2 to TRBJ1-1; D call uncertain. CDR3 length: 15 residues. Germline CDR1 SNHLY, CDR2 FYNNEI. The V gene lost 1 base and the J gene lost 0 bases, with 9 bases spanning the gap. DNA of the CDR3: TGTGCCAGCAGTGAAGGACGGAGCATGAACACTGAAGCTTTCTTT. This sequence encodes CASSEGRSMNTEAFF.

This clone appeared a single time. The chain joins TRBV28 to TRBJ1-5; D might be TRBD1 (6 bases). Germline assignment: CDR1 MDHEN and CDR2 SYDVKM. Trimming left V 5 bases short and J 3 bases short, with 20 bases between. This CDR3 comprises 17 residues. The CDR3 protein is CASSTTQGRQVNQPQHF. For the CDR3, the DNA is TGTGCCAGCAGTACCACTCAGGGGCGACAGGTCAATCAGCCCCAGCATTTT.

In its sample, this clone was seen once. The J gene is TRBJ2-6, the V gene TRBV19, with a weak D call TRBD2 (6 bases). Germline V gene data show CDR1 as LNHDA and CDR2 as SQIVND (reference sequence). The CDR3 spans 17 residues. Between the trimmed V and J ends, which lost 4 bases and 0 bases, there was a span of 13 bases. This CDR3 is CASSTGTGSSGANVLTF. CDR3 nucleotide sequence: TGTGCCAGTAGTACCGGGACTGGGAGCTCTGGGGCCAACGTCCTGACTTTC. Using reference TRBV19 and TRBJ2-6 for the parts outside the CDR3, the full variable domain is DGGITQSPKYLFRKEGQNVTLSCEQNLNHDAMYWYRQDPGQGLRLIYYSQIVNDFQKGDIAEGYSVSREKKESFPLTVTSAQKNPTAFYLCASSTGTGSSGANVLTFGAGSRLTVL.